The sequence of this T cell receptor (beta chain) was determined in a study of identical twins. TCRdb itself ran the 5' RACE reads through MiXCR, one entry per CDR3 protein. The repertoire holds more than 200,000 distinct CDR3 sequences, with around 10% as singletons. V was clipped by 4 bases and J by 7 bases; unmatched bases: 6. Per the germline V gene, CDR1 is MNHEY and CDR2 is SVGAGI. The CDR3 has 15 amino acids. A few counts support this clonotype. The sample comprised memory (CD45RO+) T cells sorted from blood. This chain links TRBV6-5 with TRBJ1-4; the match to TRBD1 covers 10 bases. The sequence was obtained from a woman younger than 35 in good health. Here the CDR3 reads CASSSLGQGPEKLFF. CDR3 nucleotides: TGTGCCAGCAGTTCCCTGGGACAGGGGCCTGAAAAACTGTTTTTT.